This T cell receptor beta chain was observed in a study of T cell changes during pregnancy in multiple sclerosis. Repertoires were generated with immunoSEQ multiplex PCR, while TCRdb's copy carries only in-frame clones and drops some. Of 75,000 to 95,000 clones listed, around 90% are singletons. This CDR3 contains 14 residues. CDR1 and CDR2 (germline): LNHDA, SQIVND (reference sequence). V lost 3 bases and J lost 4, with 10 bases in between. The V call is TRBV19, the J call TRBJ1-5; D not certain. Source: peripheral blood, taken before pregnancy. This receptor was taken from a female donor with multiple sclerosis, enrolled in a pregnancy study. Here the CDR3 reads CASSINKENQPQHF. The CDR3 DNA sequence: TGTGCCAGTAGTATTAACAAAGAAAATCAGCCCCAGCATTTT.